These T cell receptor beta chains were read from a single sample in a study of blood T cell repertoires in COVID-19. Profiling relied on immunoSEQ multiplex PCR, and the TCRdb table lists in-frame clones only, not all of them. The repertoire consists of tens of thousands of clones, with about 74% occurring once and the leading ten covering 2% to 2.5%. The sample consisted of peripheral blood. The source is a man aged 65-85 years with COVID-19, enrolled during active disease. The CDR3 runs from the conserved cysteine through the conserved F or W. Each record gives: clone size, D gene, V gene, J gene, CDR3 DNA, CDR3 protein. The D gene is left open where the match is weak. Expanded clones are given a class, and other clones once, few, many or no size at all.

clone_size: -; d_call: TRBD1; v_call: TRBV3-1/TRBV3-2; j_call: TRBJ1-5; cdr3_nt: TGTGCCAGCAGCGGGGACAGTAATCAGCCCCAGCATTTT; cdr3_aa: CASSGDSNQPQHF
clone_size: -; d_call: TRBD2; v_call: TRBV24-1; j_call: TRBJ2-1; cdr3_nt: TGTGCCACCAATGGCGGGGGGGGCTACAATGAGCAGTTCTTC; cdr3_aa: CATNGGGGYNEQFF
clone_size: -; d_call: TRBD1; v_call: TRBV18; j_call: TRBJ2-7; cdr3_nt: TGTGCCAGCTCACTCGGAACAGGGGTTTCCTACGAGCAGTACTTC; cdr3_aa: CASSLGTGVSYEQYF
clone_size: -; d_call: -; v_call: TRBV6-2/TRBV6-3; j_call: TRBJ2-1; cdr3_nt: TGTGCCAGCAGTTACGGGTTACAGGAGAATGAGCAGTTCTTC; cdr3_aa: CASSYGLQENEQFF
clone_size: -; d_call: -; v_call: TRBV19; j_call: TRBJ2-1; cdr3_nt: TGTGCCAGTACCTCAGACTCCCGGCCCGGCGATGAGCAGTTCTTC; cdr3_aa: CASTSDSRPGDEQFF
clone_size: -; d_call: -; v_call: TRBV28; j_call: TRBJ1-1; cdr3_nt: TGTGCCAGCAGTGGGGGCAAGGGTTTGAACACTGAAGCTTTCTTT; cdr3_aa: CASSGGKGLNTEAFF
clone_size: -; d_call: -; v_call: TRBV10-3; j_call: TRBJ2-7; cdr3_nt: TGTGCCATCAGTGAGGTAAACGTGAGGGACGAGCAGTACTTC; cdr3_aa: CAISEVNVRDEQYF
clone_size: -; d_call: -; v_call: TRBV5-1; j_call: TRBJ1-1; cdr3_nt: TGCGCCAGCAGCTTGCAGGGCCAGCTGAACACTGAAGCTTTCTTT; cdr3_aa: CASSLQGQLNTEAFF
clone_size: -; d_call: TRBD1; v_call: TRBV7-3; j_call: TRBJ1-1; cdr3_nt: TGTGCCAGCAGCTACGGGACAGGGGCGTACACTGAAGCTTTCTTT; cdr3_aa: CASSYGTGAYTEAFF
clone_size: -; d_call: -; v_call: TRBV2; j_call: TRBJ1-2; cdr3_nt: TGTGCCAGCAGCTTCGGGGGTTTTTATGGCTACACCTTC; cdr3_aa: CASSFGGFYGYTF
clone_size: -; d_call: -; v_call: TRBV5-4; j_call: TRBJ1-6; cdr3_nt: TGTGCCAGCAGCCTTCGACAGAGAAATAATTCACCCCTCCACTTT; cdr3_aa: CASSLRQRNNSPLHF
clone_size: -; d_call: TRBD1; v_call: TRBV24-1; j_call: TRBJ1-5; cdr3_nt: TGTGCCACCAGTGAGGGGGGCAGGGGGAAGGGTCAGCCCCAGCATTTT; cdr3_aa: CATSEGGRGKGQPQHF
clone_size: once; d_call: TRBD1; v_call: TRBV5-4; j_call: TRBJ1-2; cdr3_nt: TGTGCCAGCAGCTGGACAGGGGACTACACCTTC; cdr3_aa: CASSWTGDYTF
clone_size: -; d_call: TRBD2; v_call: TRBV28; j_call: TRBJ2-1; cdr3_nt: TGTGCCAGCAGCAACGGGGGGGACTCCTACAATGAGCAGTTCTTC; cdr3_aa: CASSNGGDSYNEQFF
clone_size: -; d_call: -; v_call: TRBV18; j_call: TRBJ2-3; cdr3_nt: TGTGCCAGCTCACCACCGGGCAATACGCAGTATTTT; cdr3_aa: CASSPPGNTQYF
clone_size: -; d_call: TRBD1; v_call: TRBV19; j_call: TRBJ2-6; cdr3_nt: TGTGCCAGTCGGACAGGGGGTGGTGGGGCCAACGTCCTGACTTTC; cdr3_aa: CASRTGGGGANVLTF
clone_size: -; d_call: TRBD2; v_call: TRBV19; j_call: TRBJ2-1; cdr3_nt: TGTGCCAGTAGTATGGTCGGGGGAGGGTCCTACAATGAGCAGTTCTTC; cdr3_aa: CASSMVGGGSYNEQFF
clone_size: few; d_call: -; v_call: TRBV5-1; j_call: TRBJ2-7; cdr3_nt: TGCGCCAGCAGCTTGGCCGGCGGTTTCTCCTACGAGCAGTACTTC; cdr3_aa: CASSLAGGFSYEQYF
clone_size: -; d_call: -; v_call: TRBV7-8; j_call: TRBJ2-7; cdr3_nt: TGTGCCAGCAGCCCCTGGCAGGGGCTCTACGAGCAGTACTTC; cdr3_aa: CASSPWQGLYEQYF
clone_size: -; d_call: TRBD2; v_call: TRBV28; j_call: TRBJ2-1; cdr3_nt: TGTGCCAGCAGTTTAGCACGGGCGGGAGCCAATGAGCAGTTCTTC; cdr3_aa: CASSLARAGANEQFF
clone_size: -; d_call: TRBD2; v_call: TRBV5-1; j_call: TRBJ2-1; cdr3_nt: TGCGCCACCGCGGGCGCCGCTAGCGGGGGTGAGCAGTTCTTC; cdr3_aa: CATAGAASGGEQFF
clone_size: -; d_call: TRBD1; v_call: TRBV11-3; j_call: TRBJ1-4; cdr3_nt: TGTGCCAGCAGCTCGAGGACAGGTGAAAAACTGTTTTTT; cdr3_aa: CASSSRTGEKLFF
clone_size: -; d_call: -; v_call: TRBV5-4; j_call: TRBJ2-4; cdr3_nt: TGTGCCAGCAGCCTGGTGGCAGACTCAGACAAAAACATTCAGTACTTC; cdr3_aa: CASSLVADSDKNIQYF
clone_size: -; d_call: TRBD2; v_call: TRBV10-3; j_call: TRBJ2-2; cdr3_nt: TGCGCCACCACCGGGGGGGCATCGGGGGAGCTGTTTTTT; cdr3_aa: CATTGGASGELFF
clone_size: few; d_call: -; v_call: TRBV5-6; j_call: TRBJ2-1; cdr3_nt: TGTGCCAGCAGCTTGGTGTCGGGGAATGAGCAGTTCTTC; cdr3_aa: CASSLVSGNEQFF